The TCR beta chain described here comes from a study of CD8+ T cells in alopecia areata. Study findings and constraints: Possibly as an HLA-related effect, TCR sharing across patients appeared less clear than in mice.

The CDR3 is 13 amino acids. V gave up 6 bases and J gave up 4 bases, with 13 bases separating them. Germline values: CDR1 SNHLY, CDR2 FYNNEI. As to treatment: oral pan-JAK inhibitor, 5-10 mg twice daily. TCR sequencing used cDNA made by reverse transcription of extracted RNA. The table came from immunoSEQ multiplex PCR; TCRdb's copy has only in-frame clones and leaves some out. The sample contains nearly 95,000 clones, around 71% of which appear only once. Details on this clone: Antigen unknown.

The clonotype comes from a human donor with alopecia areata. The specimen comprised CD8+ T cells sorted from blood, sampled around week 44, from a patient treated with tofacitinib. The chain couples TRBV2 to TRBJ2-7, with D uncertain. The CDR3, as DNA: TGTGCCAGCAGCCCCGCTGACAAGTACGAGCAGTACTTC. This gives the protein CASSPADKYEQYF.